This T cell receptor beta chain was found in a study of blood T cell repertoires in COVID-19. The repertoire was sequenced with immunoSEQ multiplex PCR; TCRdb's copy has only in-frame clones and lacks some. The sample gives roughly 300,000 clones, under 95% of which show up once; about 2.1% is in the top ten. Germline V gene data show CDR1 as MNHEY and CDR2 as SMNVEV (reference sequence). CDR3 length: 15 amino acids. Trimming removed 6 bases from V and 0 bases from J, with 11 bases in between. The sequenced sample consisted of PBMCs or T cells enriched from blood (not recorded which). This receptor was identified in a woman between 35 and 50 years old with acute COVID-19. The rearrangement links TRBV27 to TRBJ1-4; D remains unclear. CDR3 nucleotides: TGTGCCAGCAGGATAAGTACAGCAACTAATGAAAAACTGTTTTTT. Encoded protein: CASRISTATNEKLFF.